One sample yielded the 30 T cell receptor beta chains listed below, sequenced in a study of shared clonotypes between healthy human individuals. Sequencing used immunoSEQ multiplex PCR; TCRdb keeps in-frame clones, though not all of them. In the table there are some 660,000 clones, approximately 73% of which are singletons. Source material: memory CD4+ T cells sorted from blood. The subset was: CD45RA-negative fraction. These receptors came from a woman aged 30 to 39 in good health.

The chain carries TRBV28 and TRBJ1-2; D might be TRBD1 (6 bases). Germline V CDR1 and CDR2: MDHEN, SYDVKM. The V end was cut by 0 bases, the J end by 2 bases, with 10 bases between. The length of the CDR3 is 15 residues. CDR3 sequence: CASSLWGTRNYGYTF. CDR3 in DNA: TGTGCCAGCAGTTTATGGGGGACACGCAACTATGGCTACACCTTC.

The chain recombines TRBV5-1 with TRBJ2-1; 12 bases are a match to TRBD2. The junction had 10 bases not matched to a gene; V was cut back by 0 bases and J by 12 bases. Germline V lookup: CDR1 SGHRS, CDR2 YFSETQ. The CDR3 totals 16 residues. CDR3 loop: CASSLVTSGRSRVQFF. CDR3 nucleotide sequence: TGCGCCAGCAGCTTGGTTACTAGCGGGAGGTCCAGGGTGCAGTTCTTC.

CDR3 nucleotide sequence: TGTGCCAGCAGCCTCTCGACGGCGAACACTGAAGCTTTCTTT. The encoded protein is CASSLSTANTEAFF. The chain uses TRBV6-1 and TRBJ1-1; D remains ambiguous. This CDR3 contains 14 residues. Germline CDR1 reads MNHNS; CDR2 reads SASEGT. The germline V and J ends were trimmed by 6 bases and 1 base, with 12 bases remaining between them.

This chain uses TRBV4-2 with TRBJ2-5; D is perhaps TRBD2 (6 bases). The germline V gene encodes CDR1 LGHNA and CDR2 YNFKEQ. V gave up 1 base and J gave up 5 bases, with 17 bases separating them. The CDR3 runs 16 residues. The CDR3 DNA follows: TGTGCCAGCAGCCAAGTTGGCGGGACCGCCCAGGAGACCCAGTACTTC. It specifies CASSQVGGTAQETQYF.

Note on this clone: At the DNA level, this CDR3 is encoded by other sequences in the same sample as well. The chain links TRBV5-1 to TRBJ1-1, with 10 bases matching TRBD1. Losses at the gene ends were 2 bases for V and 1 base for J; bases not matched to a gene: 2. CDR3 length: 15 residues. Germline CDR1 SGHRS, CDR2 YFSETQ. The CDR3 here is CASSLRTGGNTEAFF. The CDR3 nucleotides are TGCGCCAGCAGCTTACGGACAGGGGGGAACACTGAAGCTTTCTTT. Full variable domain (outside the CDR3, taken from reference TRBV5-1 and TRBJ1-1): KAGVTQTPRYLIKTRGQQVTLSCSPISGHRSVSWYQQTPGQGLQFLFEYFSETQRNKGNFPGRFSGRQFSNSRSEMNVSTLELGDSALYLCASSLRTGGNTEAFFGQGTRLTVV.

The chain is built from TRBV28 and TRBJ1-1; TRBD1 agrees at 10 bases. V dropped 5 bases and J dropped 4; count of bases not matched to a gene: 16. The length of the CDR3 is 18 residues. Germline V CDR1 and CDR2: MDHEN, SYDVKM. The CDR3 DNA follows: TGTGCCAGCAGTCCCAACTCCGGGACAGGGGATTGGGCCACTGAAGCTTTCTTT. Translating gives CASSPNSGTGDWATEAFF. Full variable domain (remainder filled in from reference TRBV28 and TRBJ1-1): DVKVTQSSRYLVKRTGEKVFLECVQDMDHENMFWYRQDPGLGLRLIYFSYDVKMKEKGDIPEGYSVSREKKERFSLILESASTNQTSMYLCASSPNSGTGDWATEAFFGQGTRLTVV.

The CDR3 spells CASIIGGAVGGYTF. CDR3 bases: TGTGCCAGCATAATAGGGGGCGCGGTGGGAGGCTACACCTTC. This chain uses TRBV28 with TRBJ1-2; 7 nucleotides match TRBD1. The germline CDR1 and CDR2 sequences are MDHEN and SYDVKM. CDR3 length: 14 residues. Trimming took 7 bases from V and 8 from J; bases not matched to a gene: 13.

The chain has TRBV10-3 and TRBJ1-1; D remains ambiguous. There are 15 residues in the CDR3. V gave up 0 bases and J gave up 7 bases, with 15 bases separating them. CDR1 is ENHRY and CDR2 is SYGVKD in the germline V gene. The CDR3 reads CAISESVSQAGEAFF. The CDR3 DNA follows: TGTGCCATCAGTGAGTCTGTCTCTCAGGCGGGTGAAGCTTTCTTT.

The chain uses TRBV11-2 and TRBJ2-3; D is perhaps TRBD1 (6 bases). The CDR3 length is 15 residues. Germline V gene data show CDR1 as SGHAT and CDR2 as FQNNGV. The V gene lost 5 bases and the J gene lost 2 bases, with 14 bases spanning the gap. The CDR3 nucleotides read TGTGCCAGCAGCCAACGCCGGGACAACACAGATACGCAGTATTTT. As protein: CASSQRRDNTDTQYF.

The chain links TRBV5-5 to TRBJ1-1; perhaps TRBD1 as D (5 bases). The V gene's germline CDR1 is SGHKS and CDR2 YYEKEE (reference sequence). The V gene lost 0 bases and the J gene lost 2 bases, with 11 bases spanning the gap. The CDR3 consists of 15 residues. This CDR3 reads CASSLAPRANTEAFF. The CDR3 region has the DNA TGTGCCAGCAGCTTGGCCCCCAGGGCCAACACTGAAGCTTTCTTT.

The CDR3 loop is CASSFGAGGSYEQYF. CDR3 DNA sequence: TGTGCCAGCAGCTTTGGCGCGGGGGGATCCTACGAGCAGTACTTC. The chain couples TRBV5-4 to TRBJ2-7; 8 bases fit TRBD2. Germline CDR1 reads SGHNT; CDR2 reads YYREEE (reference sequence). Trimming took 2 bases from V and 1 from J; bases not matched to a gene: 5. This CDR3 spans 15 amino acids.

The J gene is TRBJ2-5, the V gene TRBV2; the D gene is possibly TRBD2 (6 bases). Trimming took off 0 bases at V and 1 base at J, with 9 bases between the two ends. CDR1 SNHLY and CDR2 FYNNEI come from the germline V gene. The CDR3 is 15 amino acids. Here the CDR3 DNA reads TGTGCCAGCAGTGAAGCCTTGACTAGCCAAGAGACCCAGTACTTC. This codes for CASSEALTSQETQYF.

This clone was detected only a few times. This chain links TRBV4-1 with TRBJ2-1; 9 nucleotides align to TRBD2. The V segment lost 4 bases and the J segment 2 bases; nucleotides outside the gene matches: 15. The CDR3 loop spans 19 amino acids. The germline CDR1 and CDR2 sequences are MGHRA and YSYEKL. CDR3 sequence reads: CASSRSQAGGPETYNEQFF. The DNA of the CDR3 is TGCGCCAGCAGCCGTAGCCAAGCGGGAGGCCCGGAAACCTACAATGAGCAGTTCTTC.

The CDR3 DNA follows: TGTGCCAGCAGTGAGCCAGACAGAAAAACCCCCTCAGAGCAGTACTTC. Encoded protein: CASSEPDRKTPSEQYF. V and J are TRBV2 and TRBJ2-7; weak D call: TRBD1 (5 bases). The CDR3 is 16 amino acids. Germline V gene data show CDR1 as SNHLY and CDR2 as FYNNEI. Trimming shortened V by 3 bases and J by 7 bases, and 22 bases separated the two germline ends.

V usage is TRBV7-9 and J usage is TRBJ2-3; no clear D. CDR1 is SEHNR and CDR2 is FQNEAQ in the germline V gene (reference sequence). The CDR3 is made up of 15 amino acids. Trimming removed 5 bases at V and 7 bases at J, with 19 bases between. CDR3 residues: CASSGGGARTNTQYF. Here the CDR3 DNA reads TGTGCCAGCAGCGGCGGTGGCGCGCGCACGAATACGCAGTATTTT. Based on the CDR3 plus reference TRBV7-9 and TRBJ2-3, the full variable domain is DTGVSQNPRHKITKRGQNVTFRCDPISEHNRLYWYRQTLGQGPEFLTYFQNEAQLEKSRLLSDRFSAERPKGSFSTLEIQRTEQGDSAMYLCASSGGGARTNTQYFGPGTRLTVL.

CDR3 nucleotide sequence: TGCGCCAGCAGCCTCCCCCTTGGAGAGCAGTTCTTC. Its translation is CASSLPLGEQFF. The chain joins TRBV4-1 to TRBJ2-1; D remains ambiguous. CDR3 length: 12 amino acids. Trimming removed 4 bases at V and 10 bases at J, with 11 bases between. The germline V gene encodes CDR1 MGHRA and CDR2 YSYEKL.

This clone has just one count. The chain combines TRBV19 with TRBJ1-1, with D perhaps TRBD1 (5 bases). CDR1 and CDR2 from the germline V gene are LNHDA and SQIVND (reference sequence). The CDR3 consists of 15 residues. V lost 2 bases and J lost 0, with 10 bases in between. Here the CDR3 reads CASSIKGTLNTEAFF. The CDR3 DNA is TGTGCCAGTAGTATAAAGGGGACCTTGAACACTGAAGCTTTCTTT.

Ten or more counts support this clone. V and J are TRBV27 and TRBJ2-7, with D unresolved. Looked up from germline, CDR1 is MNHEY and CDR2 is SMNVEV (reference sequence). V was pared by 8 bases and J by 1 base, with 15 bases between. This CDR3 region has 14 residues. The DNA of the CDR3 is TGTGCCAGCCGAATTAGGACCGAATCCTACGAGCAGTACTTC. Translated, it gives CASRIRTESYEQYF.

This clone was recorded at least ten times. DNA for the CDR3: TGTGCCAGTAGAGATACAGGAGGAGTGCGCGAAAAACTGTTTTTT. It translates to CASRDTGGVREKLFF. The genes are TRBV19 and TRBJ1-4; the D gene is possibly TRBD1 (5 bases). CDR1 is LNHDA and CDR2 is SQIVND in the germline V gene (reference sequence). The CDR3 runs 15 residues. V was clipped by 6 bases and J by 8 bases, with 19 bases between them.

This clone was counted a few times. This chain uses TRBV28 with TRBJ1-2, with D possibly matching TRBD1 (6 bases). The CDR3 spans 14 residues. Trimming pared 6 bases from V and 3 bases from J, leaving 14 bases between. Germline CDR1 MDHEN, CDR2 SYDVKM. CDR3 in amino acids: CASREIQGYYGYTF. The CDR3, as DNA: TGTGCCAGCAGGGAGATACAGGGATACTATGGCTACACCTTC.

The rearrangement joins TRBV2 to TRBJ1-5; no clear D gene. Per the germline V gene, CDR1 is SNHLY and CDR2 is FYNNEI. The CDR3 length is 14 residues. Trimming removed 1 base at V and 5 bases at J, with 9 bases between. CDR3 sequence reads: CASSEGQQYQPQHF. CDR3 sequence (DNA): TGTGCCAGCAGTGAAGGGCAGCAATATCAGCCCCAGCATTTT. Using reference TRBV2 and TRBJ1-5 for the parts outside the CDR3, the full variable domain is EPEVTQTPSHQVTQMGQEVILRCVPISNHLYFYWYRQILGQKVEFLVSFYNNEISEKSEIFDDQFSVERPDGSNFTLKIRSTKLEDSAMYFCASSEGQQYQPQHFGDGTRLSIL.

V is TRBV7-8 and J is TRBJ1-1; TRBD1 might be the D (5 bases). The CDR3 runs to 14 residues. Trimming took off 3 bases at V and 4 bases at J, with 12 bases between the two ends. In germline, CDR1 is SGHVS, CDR2 FQNEAQ. CDR3 region: CASSFPGEATEAFF. The CDR3 DNA sequence: TGTGCCAGCAGCTTTCCGGGGGAAGCCACTGAAGCTTTCTTT.

There are a few counts of this clone. The chain is built from TRBV7-2 and TRBJ1-2, with a possible D match to TRBD1 (5 bases). Germline-derived CDR1 and CDR2 are SGHTA and FQGNSA. CDR3 length: 14 residues. V gave up 1 base and J gave up 5 bases, with 11 bases separating them. The CDR3 bases are TGTGCCAGCAGCTTAGGCAGGGCATGGTATGGCTACACCTTC. Its translation: CASSLGRAWYGYTF.

The chain combines TRBV19 with TRBJ2-2, with TRBD1 matching 7 bases. The ends lost 5 bases at V and 8 bases at J; junction bases unmatched: 8. This CDR3 comprises 14 residues. CDR1 is LNHDA and CDR2 is SQIVND in the germline V gene (reference sequence). The CDR3, as DNA: TGTGCCAGTAGTCAACAGGGGTTAACGGGGGAGCTGTTTTTT. It yields the protein CASSQQGLTGELFF.

The rearrangement uses TRBV6-6 and TRBJ1-5, with D maybe TRBD1 (5 bases). Per the germline V gene, CDR1 is MNHNY and CDR2 is SVGAGI (reference sequence). The V gene lost 5 bases and the J gene lost 0 bases, with 8 bases spanning the gap. The CDR3 is 14 amino acids. CDR3 region: CASSGGYSNQPQHF. The CDR3 bases are TGTGCCAGCAGTGGGGGTTATAGCAATCAGCCCCAGCATTTT.

Concerning this clone itself: The same CDR3 can be traced to other DNA sequences in this sample. V usage is TRBV18 and J usage is TRBJ1-4; D gene uncertain. Germline assignment: CDR1 KGHSH and CDR2 LQKENI. The CDR3 length is 13 residues. Trimming took off 3 bases at V and 0 bases at J, with 2 bases between the two ends. The CDR3 DNA reads TGTGCCAGCTCACCCGCAACTAATGAAAAACTGTTTTTT. It yields the protein CASSPATNEKLFF.

V is TRBV9 and J is TRBJ2-1, with D uncertain. The CDR3 extends over 13 amino acids. The V gene lost 0 bases and the J gene lost 5 bases, with 6 bases spanning the gap. CDR1 and CDR2 from the germline V gene are SGDLS and YYNGEE. The CDR3 loop reads CASSVATHNEQFF. The CDR3 DNA follows: TGTGCCAGCAGCGTAGCCACACACAATGAGCAGTTCTTC.

CDR3 DNA sequence: TGTGCCAGCAGGGAGGGTCCCGGAGGCAATCAGCCCCAGCATTTT. Protein sequence: CASREGPGGNQPQHF. V is TRBV5-8 and J is TRBJ1-5; D not certain. Germline V gives CDR1 SGHTS, CDR2 YDEGEE. The ends were cut back, 5 bases at V and 2 bases at J, with 14 bases in the middle. The length of the CDR3 is 15 residues.

The gene calls are TRBV18 and TRBJ1-2; TRBD1 agrees at 10 bases. From germline, CDR1 is KGHSH and CDR2 LQKENI. The CDR3 runs to 16 residues. Unmatched junction bases numbered 10, after V lost 5 bases and J lost 4 bases. This CDR3 reads CASSNAGTGAGYGYTF. The CDR3 DNA is TGTGCCAGCTCAAACGCCGGGACAGGGGCTGGCTATGGCTACACCTTC.

The V gene is TRBV19, the J gene TRBJ2-5; TRBD2 matches at 7 bases. In germline, CDR1 is LNHDA, CDR2 SQIVND (reference sequence). V shed 3 bases and J 2 bases; nucleotides not matched to a gene: 9. The CDR3 runs 16 residues. Here the CDR3 reads CASSMGSSGSQETQYF. The CDR3 DNA is TGTGCCAGTAGTATGGGGAGTAGCGGGTCTCAAGAGACCCAGTACTTC.